Presented here are 25 T cell receptor beta chains from one specimen sequenced in a study of cytomegalovirus exposure and HLA in healthy donors. The PCR ran on 60 Vbeta and 13 Jbeta primers. TCRdb's table, derived via immunoSEQ multiplex PCR, lists solely in-frame clones and lacks some. The sample records about 69,000 clones, roughly 68% being singletons. Sequences were obtained from PBMCs. These TCRs come from a woman aged 55-69 years in good health and CMV-seropositive.

This clone was seen only once. The rearrangement uses TRBV30 and TRBJ1-1; possible D gene TRBD1, 5 bases. Trimming shortened V by 4 bases and J by 6 bases, and 18 bases separated the two germline ends. CDR1 is GTSNPN, CDR2 SVGIG, per germline (reference sequence). The CDR3 extends over 14 amino acids. CDR3 in amino acids: CAWKFETESAEAFF. The CDR3 bases are TGTGCCTGGAAGTTCGAGACAGAGTCCGCTGAAGCTTTCTTT.

This clone showed up just a few times. This chain uses TRBV27 with TRBJ1-1; 7 bases fit TRBD1. The ends lost 5 bases at V and 4 bases at J; junction bases unmatched: 10. This CDR3 is 15 amino acids long. Germline CDR1 is MNHEY and CDR2 is SMNVEV (reference sequence). CDR3 residues: CASSARQGISTEAFF. The CDR3 DNA reads TGTGCCAGCAGTGCGCGACAGGGTATAAGCACTGAAGCTTTCTTT.

This clone was seen only once. V usage is TRBV18 and J usage is TRBJ1-1, with TRBD1 matching 8 bases. The junction had 6 bases not matched to a gene; V was cut back by 4 bases and J by 5 bases. CDR3 size: 14 residues. The germline V gene encodes CDR1 KGHSH and CDR2 LQKENI. CDR3 bases: TGTGCCAGCTCACGACGGACAGGGAGAACTGAAGCTTTCTTT. It codes for CASSRRTGRTEAFF.

V gene TRBV5-4 combines with J gene TRBJ2-7; weak D call: TRBD1 (7 bases). The length of the CDR3 is 15 residues. The V and J ends lost 5 bases and 4 bases respectively, with 19 bases between them. CDR1 and CDR2 (germline): SGHNT, YYREEE (reference sequence). The CDR3 protein is CASSFGGGAGYEQYF. In DNA, the CDR3 is TGTGCCAGCAGTTTTGGAGGGGGCGCGGGGTACGAGCAGTACTTC.

This chain connects TRBV5-1 to TRBJ2-3, with D possibly matching TRBD2 (6 bases). Trimming pared 4 bases from V and 4 bases from J, leaving 13 bases between. Germline CDR1 is SGHRS and CDR2 is YFSETQ. The CDR3 spans 14 residues. CDR3 bases: TGCGCCAGCAGCCCCGGAGGGTCGGCAGATACGCAGTATTTT. Protein: CASSPGGSADTQYF. Using reference TRBV5-1 and TRBJ2-3 for the parts outside the CDR3, the full variable domain is KAGVTQTPRYLIKTRGQQVTLSCSPISGHRSVSWYQQTPGQGLQFLFEYFSETQRNKGNFPGRFSGRQFSNSRSEMNVSTLELGDSALYLCASSPGGSADTQYFGPGTRLTVL.

The table lists this clone with a few counts. The chain links TRBV6-1 to TRBJ1-1; D unclear. V was cut by 5 bases and J by 14 bases, with 12 bases left in between. Germline assignment: CDR1 MNHNS and CDR2 SASEGT. The CDR3 has 10 amino acids. CDR3 DNA sequence: TGTGCCAGCAGTATGACACTGGCCTTCTTT. It codes for CASSMTLAFF.

The gene calls are TRBV7-2 and TRBJ1-6, with D possibly TRBD1 on 6 matching bases. Germline V gene data show CDR1 as SGHTA and CDR2 as FQGNSA. The V gene lost 1 base and the J gene lost 7 bases, with 11 bases spanning the gap. This CDR3 comprises 15 residues. CDR3 sequence (DNA): TGTGCCAGCAGCTTAGGACAGGCGTGGAATTCACCCCTCCACTTT. This encodes CASSLGQAWNSPLHF.

The CDR3 nucleotides read TGTGCCAGCAGCTCCAGGGACTACATGAACACTGAAGCTTTCTTT. It specifies CASSSRDYMNTEAFF. The chain links TRBV6-5 to TRBJ1-1; TRBD1 might be the D (5 bases). Trimming took off 6 bases at V and 0 bases at J, with 14 bases between the two ends. Germline CDR1 and CDR2: MNHEY and SVGAGI. The CDR3 contains 15 residues.

V gene TRBV5-6 combines with J gene TRBJ1-1; 9 nucleotides agree with TRBD1. The CDR3 spans 14 residues. Germline V lookup: CDR1 SGHDT, CDR2 YYEEEE. Germline trimming cut 0 bases from V and 6 bases from J; bases unmatched to any gene: 3. This chain's CDR3 is CASSLVTGGSEAFF. CDR3 DNA sequence: TGTGCCAGCAGCTTGGTGACAGGGGGGTCTGAAGCTTTCTTT.

CDR3 sequence: CAWSVLGGLRGNTEAFF. CDR3 sequence (DNA): TGTGCCTGGAGTGTACTCGGGGGGCTTAGGGGGAACACTGAAGCTTTCTTT. V and J are TRBV30 and TRBJ1-1; possible D gene TRBD1, 6 bases. V lost 0 bases and J lost 1, with 18 bases in between. This CDR3 region has 17 residues. Germline V CDR1 and CDR2: GTSNPN, SVGIG (reference sequence).

The rearrangement uses TRBV20-1 and TRBJ1-1; D remains unclear. The germline gives CDR1 DFQATT, CDR2 SNEGSKA (reference sequence). Trimming removed 5 bases at V and 10 bases at J, with 14 bases between. This CDR3 region has 11 residues. CDR3 loop: CSAEALGRAFF. The CDR3 nucleotides read TGCAGTGCTGAAGCCCTAGGGAGAGCTTTCTTT.

Only a few counts were recorded for this clone. The genes are TRBV6-6 and TRBJ2-7, with a weak D call TRBD1 (5 bases). Trimming removed 7 bases from V and 0 bases from J, with 13 bases in between. Per the germline V gene, CDR1 is MNHNY and CDR2 is SVGAGI (reference sequence). CDR3 size: 14 residues. The CDR3 reads CASTIGASSYEQYF. DNA of the CDR3: TGTGCCAGCACCATAGGGGCAAGCTCCTACGAGCAGTACTTC.

Only a few counts were recorded for this clone. A far larger clone is a single base away, which makes a read error likely. The rearrangement joins TRBV15 to TRBJ1-1, with a tentative D call TRBD1 (5 bases). The CDR3 has 13 amino acids. Germline V gives CDR1 LNHNV, CDR2 YYDKDF (reference sequence). V lost 8 bases and J 3 bases, leaving 13 bases between the germline ends. For the CDR3, the DNA is TGTGCCACCCAGGCAGGGTCAGACACTGAAGCTTTCTTT. Protein sequence: CATQAGSDTEAFF.

V and J are TRBV2 and TRBJ2-1; 12 bases are shared with TRBD2. Losses at the gene ends were 7 bases for V and 12 bases for J; bases not matched to a gene: 13. This CDR3 comprises 15 residues. Germline values: CDR1 SNHLY, CDR2 FYNNEI. This CDR3 is CASTQGLAGSLPQFF. The DNA for the CDR3 is TGTGCCAGCACCCAGGGACTAGCGGGCTCCCTGCCGCAGTTCTTC.

V usage is TRBV9 and J usage is TRBJ2-2, with D perhaps matching TRBD1 (5 bases). This CDR3 has 16 residues. Trimming pared 0 bases from V and 5 bases from J, leaving 14 bases between. CDR1 and CDR2 (germline): SGDLS, YYNGEE. The CDR3 DNA sequence: TGTGCCAGCAGCGTAGATCTGGCAGGGCAAACCGGGGAGCTGTTTTTT. It specifies CASSVDLAGQTGELFF. Looking up the rest from reference TRBV9 and TRBJ2-2 gives the full variable domain: DSGVTQTPKHLITATGQRVTLRCSPRSGDLSVYWYQQSLDQGLQFLIQYYNGEERAKGNILERFSAQQFPDLHSELNLSSLELGDSALYFCASSVDLAGQTGELFFGEGSRLTVL.

The chain recombines TRBV19 with TRBJ1-5; 7 bases match TRBD1. The V gene's germline CDR1 is LNHDA and CDR2 SQIVND (reference sequence). This CDR3 contains 15 residues. The trim removed 5 bases at V and 0 bases at J, leaving 4 bases unmatched. CDR3 sequence: CASSDDRVSNQPQHF. The CDR3 bases are TGTGCCAGTAGTGATGACAGGGTTAGCAATCAGCCCCAGCATTTT.

The J gene is TRBJ2-7, the V gene TRBV6-5; perhaps TRBD1 as D (6 bases). CDR1 and CDR2 (germline): MNHEY, SVGAGI. The V gene lost 2 bases and the J gene lost 3 bases, with 14 bases spanning the gap. The CDR3 extends over 15 amino acids. DNA of the CDR3: TGTGCCAGCAGTTACGACACCGGGACACACTACGAGCAGTACTTC. Encoded protein: CASSYDTGTHYEQYF.

This chain joins TRBV25-1 and TRBJ1-2; 9 bases match TRBD1. The CDR3 runs 15 residues. J was trimmed by 3 bases and V by 6 bases; bases with no gene match: 8. CDR1 is MGHDK, CDR2 SYGVNS, per germline. The CDR3 is CASSWDRELHYGYTF. CDR3 coding DNA: TGTGCCAGCAGCTGGGACAGGGAACTGCACTATGGCTACACCTTC.

This chain joins TRBV9 and TRBJ2-3; 11 bases fit TRBD2. Germline V lookup: CDR1 SGDLS, CDR2 YYNGEE. CDR3 length: 15 residues. Trimming took 0 bases from V and 5 from J; bases not matched to a gene: 2. As DNA, the CDR3 is TGTGCCAGCAGCGTAGGAACTAGCGGGAGAGATACGCAGTATTTT. Translating gives CASSVGTSGRDTQYF.

The chain joins TRBV30 to TRBJ1-4; maybe TRBD1 (5 bases). The CDR3 is 14 residues long. V lost 1 base and J lost 10, with 16 bases in between. The V gene's germline CDR1 is GTSNPN and CDR2 SVGIG (reference sequence). CDR3: CAWSETPVDIKLFF. CDR3 DNA: TGTGCCTGGAGTGAAACCCCGGTGGACATAAAACTGTTTTTT.

This chain joins TRBV11-3 and TRBJ1-2; perhaps TRBD1 as D (6 bases). The CDR3 consists of 13 residues. Germline CDR1 and CDR2: SGHNT and YENEEA. V gave up 5 bases and J gave up 8 bases, with 15 bases separating them. The CDR3 bases are TGTGCCAGCAGCCCGAGACAGGCCGAGGGCTACACCTTC. It specifies CASSPRQAEGYTF.

This chain joins TRBV5-8 and TRBJ2-3, with D possibly TRBD2 on 6 matching bases. CDR3 size: 14 residues. Germline CDR1 reads SGHTS; CDR2 reads YDEGEE. The V end lost 4 bases, the J end lost 4 bases, and 13 bases lay between the germline ends. Here the CDR3 reads CASSRLVSADTQYF. The CDR3 nucleotides read TGTGCCAGCAGCCGACTAGTTTCTGCAGATACGCAGTATTTT.

The CDR3 region has the DNA TGTGCCAGCTCCCCGGGACTAGCGGGAGCATGGGGAGATACGCAGTATTTT. Translated, it gives CASSPGLAGAWGDTQYF. The J gene is TRBJ2-3, the V gene TRBV18, with 14 bases lining up with TRBD2. Germline loops: CDR1 KGHSH, CDR2 LQKENI. The V segment lost 6 bases and the J segment 5 bases; nucleotides outside the gene matches: 10. The CDR3 loop spans 17 amino acids.

V and J are TRBV25-1 and TRBJ1-5, with a possible D match to TRBD1 (5 bases). V was trimmed by 2 bases and J by 2 bases, leaving 7 bases between them. Germline-derived CDR1 and CDR2 are MGHDK and SYGVNS. The CDR3 covers 14 residues. The CDR3 region has the DNA TGTGCCAGCAGTGAAACAGGTCGCAATCAGCCCCAGCATTTT. It encodes CASSETGRNQPQHF. The whole variable domain, filled in from reference TRBV25-1 and TRBJ1-5, reads EADIYQTPRYLVIGTGKKITLECSQTMGHDKMYWYQQDPGMELHLIHYSYGVNSTEKGDLSSESTVSRIRTEHFPLTLESARPSHTSQYLCASSETGRNQPQHFGDGTRLSIL.

V gene TRBV7-2 combines with J gene TRBJ1-2, with D perhaps TRBD1 (5 bases). V lost 5 bases and J lost 10, with 14 bases in between. The CDR3 covers 12 residues. The germline V gene has CDR1 SGHTA and CDR2 FQGNSA. The CDR3 here is CASSPGLRDYTF. As DNA, the CDR3 is TGTGCCAGCAGCCCGGGACTCCGGGACTACACCTTC.